This TCR beta chain originates from a study of cytomegalovirus exposure and HLA in healthy donors. Whole-study findings and limits: Most TCR sequences were uncommon, yet certain public TCRs appeared in many donors.

From germline, CDR1 is LNHDA and CDR2 SQIVND (reference sequence). With 1 base removed from V and 3 bases from J, the gap between germline ends came to 6 bases. This CDR3 region has 14 residues. This clone has just one count. The antigen remains unidentified. PCR employed 60 Vbeta and 13 Jbeta primers. Under the authors' procedure: In a later analysis, the count reached about 80 million unique TCR beta chains, with approximately 11 million shared. Produced via immunoSEQ multiplex PCR; TCRdb's table is partial and in-frame only. The V and J calls and clone size were taken over from that table, and D and trimming were inferred from the DNA. The table lists about 130,000 clones, around three quarters of them singletons, with approximately 5% in the top ten.

This clonotype originated in a man aged 25 to 40 in good health and CMV-seronegative. Sequenced: PBMCs. The genes are TRBV19 and TRBJ1-4; D is unresolved. This chain's CDR3 is CASSIASANEKLFF. The CDR3 region has the DNA TGTGCCAGTAGTATAGCGTCAGCTAATGAAAAACTGTTTTTT. The variable domain in full, completed from reference TRBV19 and TRBJ1-4, reads DGGITQSPKYLFRKEGQNVTLSCEQNLNHDAMYWYRQDPGQGLRLIYYSQIVNDFQKGDIAEGYSVSREKKESFPLTVTSAQKNPTAFYLCASSIASANEKLFFGSGTQLSVL.